These T cell receptor beta chains were read from a single sample in a study of blood T cells in healthy people across ages. TCRdb analysed the 5' RACE reads with MiXCR anew, one entry per CDR3 protein. The sample records about 1,400,000 distinct CDR3 sequences, about 43% being singletons. Sequencing was performed on blood. The receptors were sampled from a woman aged 18-30 years in good health. Both conserved end residues are part of each CDR3. Fields, in order: D gene, clone size, CDR3 length, V gene, J gene, CDR3 DNA, CDR3 protein. A D gene is named only where the DNA matches it firmly. For some rows the clone size is stated as once, few or many, or as a class when expanded; others skip it.

TRBD1	-	14	TRBV30	TRBJ1-2	TGTGCCTGGAGTGCGCTCCAGGGGGCAGAGGGCTACACCTTC	CAWSALQGAEGYTF
TRBD2	-	13	TRBV20-1	TRBJ2-3	TGCAGTGCTAGTAGCGGGAGAGGCGATACGCAGTATTTT	CSASSGRGDTQYF
TRBD1	few	14	TRBV12-3/TRBV12-4	TRBJ2-7	TGTGCCAGCAGGTCCAGACAGGGAAACTACGAGCAGTACTTC	CASRSRQGNYEQYF
-	-	14	TRBV29-1	TRBJ2-3	TGCAGCGTTGATTCGGGGGAATACACAGATACGCAGTATTTT	CSVDSGEYTDTQYF
-	few	16	TRBV10-3	TRBJ2-1	TGTGCCATCAGTGAGTCTCTAGGGGCGTCCTACAATGAGCAGTTCTTC	CAISESLGASYNEQFF
TRBD2	once	17	TRBV4-1	TRBJ2-3	TGCGCCAGCAGCCAAGAGGACTGGGGGGGGAGGACAGATACGCAGTATTTT	CASSQEDWGGRTDTQYF
-	-	14	TRBV5-1	TRBJ2-7	TGCGCCAGCAGCATCGCAGGGGAGTCCTACGAGCAGTACTTC	CASSIAGESYEQYF
TRBD2	-	16	TRBV6-4	TRBJ2-3	TGTGCCAGCAGTGACACTAGCGGGGGCGGCACAGATACGCAGTATTTT	CASSDTSGGGTDTQYF
-	few	15	TRBV28	TRBJ2-2	TGTGCCAGCATCACCTTAGGACGGGGCACCGGGGAGCTGTTTTTT	CASITLGRGTGELFF
TRBD2	few	17	TRBV4-1	TRBJ2-7	TGCGCCAGCAGCCAAGATCGACTAGCGGGTTCCTACAATGAGCAGTACTTC	CASSQDRLAGSYNEQYF
-	-	14	TRBV4-1	TRBJ1-5	TGCGCCAGCAGTTCCCATGGCCCCAATCAGCCCCAGCATTTT	CASSSHGPNQPQHF
-	few	13	TRBV12-5	TRBJ2-5	TGTGCTAGTGCCACACCGTTCGGAGAGACCCAGTACTTC	CASATPFGETQYF
TRBD1	once	12	TRBV20-1	TRBJ2-1	TGCAGTGCCAAGGACAGGATCAATGAGCAGTTCTTC	CSAKDRINEQFF
-	-	16	TRBV7-2	TRBJ2-6	TGTGCCAGCAGCTTAGAGGGGGGGACTGGGGCCAACGTCCTGACTTTC	CASSLEGGTGANVLTF
-	many	16	TRBV13	TRBJ2-2	TGTGCCAGCAGCTTAGGGGACAGTCCGAACACCGGGGAGCTGTTTTTT	CASSLGDSPNTGELFF
-	-	13	TRBV7-2	TRBJ2-5	TGTGCCAGCAGCTTAGCTGAGGAAAATGAGCAGTACTTC	CASSLAEENEQYF
TRBD1	-	14	TRBV6-6	TRBJ1-1	TGTGCCAGCAGTGCCCAGGGGGCGAGGACTGAAGCTTTCTTT	CASSAQGARTEAFF
-	-	18	TRBV27	TRBJ2-7	TGTGCCAGCAGTTTAGGGGGCGGGGGTCGCGTTACGCTCTACGAGCAGTACTTC	CASSLGGGGRVTLYEQYF
-	-	11	TRBV6-5	TRBJ2-1	TGTGCCAGCCTTCACCAAGAGACCCAGTTCTTC	CASLHQETQFF
TRBD1	-	16	TRBV7-2	TRBJ2-7	TGTGCCAGCAGCCCTCGTGGGACAGAGGGATACAATGAGCAGTACTTC	CASSPRGTEGYNEQYF
-	-	15	TRBV7-9	TRBJ2-7	TGTGCCAGCAGCCAAAGCCCCAAGAGCTCCTACGAGCAGTACTTC	CASSQSPKSSYEQYF
-	-	13	TRBV30	TRBJ1-1	TGTGCCTGGGGCCCCCCGGGAGACGCTGAAGCTTTCTTT	CAWGPPGDAEAFF
-	many	18	TRBV14	TRBJ2-7	TGTGCCAGCAGCCAGGGGACCTGGCGGGACCCTAGCTCCTACGAGCAGTACTTC	CASSQGTWRDPSSYEQYF
-	-	15	TRBV20-1	TRBJ2-3	TGCAGTGCTAGAGATCTTGGCGTGTCCCAAGATACGCAGTATTTT	CSARDLGVSQDTQYF
TRBD2	-	19	TRBV7-2	TRBJ2-1	TGTGCCAGCAGCCCCCGTCGGAAACTAGCGGGGGGGCATGGCAATGAGCAGTTCTTC	CASSPRRKLAGGHGNEQFF
-	few	16	TRBV7-9	TRBJ1-1	TGTGCCAGCAGCATTACCCCGAAAGGACTGAACACTGAAGCTTTCTTT	CASSITPKGLNTEAFF
-	-	13	TRBV27	TRBJ1-2	TGTGCCAGCAGTTCTCACAGGACAAATGGCTACACCTTC	CASSSHRTNGYTF
-	-	12	TRBV18	TRBJ2-5	TGTGCCAGCTCACCCGGGACGATGGTAGGGTACTTC	CASSPGTMVGYF
-	-	14	TRBV3-1	TRBJ1-5	TGTGCCAGCAGCCAAGATCTTTCGCCAGGGCCTCGGCATTTT	CASSQDLSPGPRHF
-	-	14	TRBV6-5	TRBJ2-7	TGTGCCAGCAGTGGGGCGGGGGACACCTACGAGCAGTACTTC	CASSGAGDTYEQYF
-	-	16	TRBV27	TRBJ2-7	TGTGCCAGCAGTTTTGGGGGACGAGCGGACACCTACGAGCAGTACTTC	CASSFGGRADTYEQYF
-	-	12	TRBV29-1	TRBJ2-7	TGCAGTACCAGGACGGCGTCCTACGAGCAGTACTTC	CSTRTASYEQYF
TRBD1	-	13	TRBV7-9	TRBJ1-2	TGTGCCAGCAGCTCCCAGGGGGCGGTTGGCTACACCTTC	CASSSQGAVGYTF
-	-	11	TRBV12-3/TRBV12-4	TRBJ2-7	TGTGCCAGCGGTTTAGGCCACGAGCAGTACTTC	CASGLGHEQYF
-	-	13	TRBV5-4	TRBJ1-2	TGTGCCAGCAGCCCCCTAGGGATAGGAGGCTACACCTTC	CASSPLGIGGYTF
-	-	16	TRBV4-1	TRBJ1-5	TGCGCCAGCAGCCAAGAAAGTCTCAGTGGTAATCAGCCCCAGCATTTT	CASSQESLSGNQPQHF
TRBD2	-	17	TRBV4-1	TRBJ2-1	TGCGCCAGCAGCCAACTCATAGCGGGGGGGCCGGATGGTGAGCAGTTCTTC	CASSQLIAGGPDGEQFF
TRBD2	-	15	TRBV3-1	TRBJ2-5	TGTGCCAGCAGCCAATTGCGGGAGGAGGGCCAGGAGCAGTACTTC	CASSQLREEGQEQYF
TRBD1	-	15	TRBV6-6	TRBJ2-1	TGTGCCAGCAGTCGACAGGGTCAAGGTGGGAATGAGCAGTTCTTC	CASSRQGQGGNEQFF
TRBD1	few	16	TRBV7-6	TRBJ1-1	TGTGCCAGCAGCTCTCCGGGACAGACTATGAACACTGAAGCTTTCTTT	CASSSPGQTMNTEAFF
TRBD2	few	15	TRBV9	TRBJ2-7	TGTGCCAGCAGCGTTACTAGCGGGAGGCTCGACGAGCAGTACTTC	CASSVTSGRLDEQYF
-	-	15	TRBV7-3	TRBJ2-5	TGTGCCAGCAGCTTAACGCAGGGGAAGTTCGATGAGCAGTACTTC	CASSLTQGKFDEQYF
-	-	14	TRBV7-9	TRBJ2-7	TGTGCCAGCAGCTATCCGGGGGACTCCTACGAGCAGTACTTC	CASSYPGDSYEQYF
-	few	14	TRBV28	TRBJ1-2	TGTGCCAGCACCTCGCCAGGGGTAGGCTATGGCTACACCTTC	CASTSPGVGYGYTF
TRBD1	-	17	TRBV27	TRBJ1-1	TGTGCCAGCAGTTTAATCCCGGGACAGGGGGCGAAGTCTGTAGCTTTCTTT	CASSLIPGQGAKSVAFF
-	-	15	TRBV3-1	TRBJ1-2	TGTGCCAGCAGCCAAGACGCGGGGGCCACCTATGGCTACACCTTC	CASSQDAGATYGYTF
-	-	15	TRBV7-2	TRBJ2-7	TGTGCCAGCAGCCACGCTGAAGCGGGTACCTACGAGCAGTACTTC	CASSHAEAGTYEQYF
-	-	13	TRBV12-3/TRBV12-4	TRBJ1-5	TGTGCCAGCAGTAGAGACTCTACAGGGCCCCAGCATTTT	CASSRDSTGPQHF